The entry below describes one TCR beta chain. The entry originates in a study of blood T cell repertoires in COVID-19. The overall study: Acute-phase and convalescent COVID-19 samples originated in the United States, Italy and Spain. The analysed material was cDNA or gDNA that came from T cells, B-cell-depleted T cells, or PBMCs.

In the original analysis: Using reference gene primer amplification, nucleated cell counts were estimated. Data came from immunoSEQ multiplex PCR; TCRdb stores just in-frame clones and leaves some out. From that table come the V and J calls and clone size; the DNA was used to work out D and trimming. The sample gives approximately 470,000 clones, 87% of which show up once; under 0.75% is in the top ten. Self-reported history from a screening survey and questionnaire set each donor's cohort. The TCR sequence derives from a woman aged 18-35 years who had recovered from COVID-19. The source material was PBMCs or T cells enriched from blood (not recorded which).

The CDR3 sequence: CARQGEGTDTQYF. The CDR3 bases are TGTGCCAGGCAGGGGGAGGGCACAGATACGCAGTATTTT. This chain links TRBV21-1 with TRBJ2-3; the D call TRBD1 from the table was never checked on the DNA. TRBV21-1 is given as a pseudogene. The CDR3 sequence is 13 residues long.